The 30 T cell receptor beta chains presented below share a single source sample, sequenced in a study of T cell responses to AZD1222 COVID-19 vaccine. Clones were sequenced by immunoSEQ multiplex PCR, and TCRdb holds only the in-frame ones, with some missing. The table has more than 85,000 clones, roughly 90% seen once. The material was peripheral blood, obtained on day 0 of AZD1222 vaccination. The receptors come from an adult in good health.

CDR3 coding DNA: TGCGCCAGCAGCTTGGCCGGGGGGCTAAGCTCCTACGAGCAGTACTTC. Its translation: CASSLAGGLSSYEQYF. The chain links TRBV5-1 to TRBJ2-7; possibly TRBD2 for D (7 bases). The CDR3 contains 16 residues. Trimming took off 0 bases at V and 0 bases at J, with 13 bases between the two ends. From germline, CDR1 is SGHRS and CDR2 YFSETQ.

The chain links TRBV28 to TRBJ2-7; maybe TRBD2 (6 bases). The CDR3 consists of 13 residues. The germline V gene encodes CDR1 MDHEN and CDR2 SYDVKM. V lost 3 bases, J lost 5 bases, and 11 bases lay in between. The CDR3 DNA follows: TGTGCCAGCAGTTTGTCGGGGGTACACGAGCAGTACTTC. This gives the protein CASSLSGVHEQYF. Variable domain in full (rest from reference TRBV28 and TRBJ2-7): DVKVTQSSRYLVKRTGEKVFLECVQDMDHENMFWYRQDPGLGLRLIYFSYDVKMKEKGDIPEGYSVSREKKERFSLILESASTNQTSMYLCASSLSGVHEQYFGPGTRLTVT.

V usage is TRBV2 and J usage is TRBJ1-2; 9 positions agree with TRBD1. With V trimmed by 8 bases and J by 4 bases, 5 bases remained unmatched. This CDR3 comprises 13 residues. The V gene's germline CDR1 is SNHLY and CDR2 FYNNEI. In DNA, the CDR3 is TGTGCCAGCGGGGGACAGGGACCCTATGGCTACACCTTC. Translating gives CASGGQGPYGYTF.

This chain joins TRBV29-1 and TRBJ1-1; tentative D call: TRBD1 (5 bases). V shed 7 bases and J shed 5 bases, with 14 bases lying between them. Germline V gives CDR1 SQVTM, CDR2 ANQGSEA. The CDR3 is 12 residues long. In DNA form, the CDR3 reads TGCAGCGCGAATTTCGGGGGGACTGAAGCTTTCTTT. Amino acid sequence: CSANFGGTEAFF.

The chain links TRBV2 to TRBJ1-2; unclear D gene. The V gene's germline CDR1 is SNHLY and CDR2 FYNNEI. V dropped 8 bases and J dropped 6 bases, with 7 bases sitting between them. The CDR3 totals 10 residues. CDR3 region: CASGDNGYTF. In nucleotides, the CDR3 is TGTGCCAGCGGCGACAATGGCTACACCTTC.

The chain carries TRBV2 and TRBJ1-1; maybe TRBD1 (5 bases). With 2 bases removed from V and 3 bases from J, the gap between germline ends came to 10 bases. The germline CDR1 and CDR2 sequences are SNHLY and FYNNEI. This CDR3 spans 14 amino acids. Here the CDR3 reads CASSELREDTEAFF. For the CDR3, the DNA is TGTGCCAGCAGTGAACTCAGGGAGGACACTGAAGCTTTCTTT.

CDR3: CASSLGGGVWTEAFF. The CDR3 DNA sequence: TGTGCCAGCAGCTTAGGAGGGGGCGTTTGGACTGAAGCTTTCTTT. The chain has TRBV7-9 and TRBJ1-1; 7 nucleotides agree with TRBD1. The CDR3 runs to 15 residues. With V trimmed by 1 base and J by 5 bases, 7 bases remained unmatched. Germline V gene data show CDR1 as SEHNR and CDR2 as FQNEAQ (reference sequence). The complete variable domain, with remaining parts taken from reference TRBV7-9 and TRBJ1-1, reads DTGVSQNPRHKITKRGQNVTFRCDPISEHNRLYWYRQTLGQGPEFLTYFQNEAQLEKSRLLSDRFSAERPKGSFSTLEIQRTEQGDSAMYLCASSLGGGVWTEAFFGQGTRLTVV.

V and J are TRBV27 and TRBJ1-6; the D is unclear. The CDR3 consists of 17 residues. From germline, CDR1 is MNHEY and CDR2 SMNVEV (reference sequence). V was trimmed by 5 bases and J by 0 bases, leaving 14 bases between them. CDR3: CASSMRSPSSYNSPLHF. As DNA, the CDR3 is TGTGCCAGCAGTATGCGGTCCCCTAGCTCCTATAATTCACCCCTCCACTTT.

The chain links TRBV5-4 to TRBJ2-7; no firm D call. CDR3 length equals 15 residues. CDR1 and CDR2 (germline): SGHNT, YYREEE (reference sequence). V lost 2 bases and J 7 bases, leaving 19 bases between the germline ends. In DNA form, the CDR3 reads TGTGCCAGCAGCTTTGGGGAAAACGGTAGGAGAGAGCAGTACTTC. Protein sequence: CASSFGENGRREQYF.

This CDR3 is CATRQGTGDEQFF. CDR3 DNA sequence: TGTGCCACCAGACAAGGGACAGGGGATGAGCAGTTCTTC. The chain is built from TRBV15 and TRBJ2-1; TRBD1 matches 10 bases. The V segment lost 6 bases and the J segment 8 bases; nucleotides outside the gene matches: 4. The CDR3 length is 13 residues. CDR1 is LNHNV and CDR2 is YYDKDF in the germline V gene (reference sequence).

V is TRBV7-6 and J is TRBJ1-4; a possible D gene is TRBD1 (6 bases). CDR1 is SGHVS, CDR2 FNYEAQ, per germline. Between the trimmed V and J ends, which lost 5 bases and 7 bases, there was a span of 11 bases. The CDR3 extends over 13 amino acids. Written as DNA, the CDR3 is TGTGCCAGCAGCCCTCCGACAGGTGAAAAACTGTTTTTT. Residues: CASSPPTGEKLFF.

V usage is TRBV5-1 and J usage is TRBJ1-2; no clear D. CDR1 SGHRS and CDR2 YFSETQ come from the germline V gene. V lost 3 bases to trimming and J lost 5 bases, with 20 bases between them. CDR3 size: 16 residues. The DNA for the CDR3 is TGCGCCAGCAGCTCCTCGTTTACTTCGATAAGATATGGCTACACCTTC. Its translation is CASSSSFTSIRYGYTF.

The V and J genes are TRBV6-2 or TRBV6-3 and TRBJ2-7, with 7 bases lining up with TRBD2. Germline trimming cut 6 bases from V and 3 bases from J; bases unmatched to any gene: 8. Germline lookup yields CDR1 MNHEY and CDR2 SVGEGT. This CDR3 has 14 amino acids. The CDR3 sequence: CASSLEGGFYEQYF. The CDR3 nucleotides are TGTGCCAGCAGCTTGGAGGGAGGGTTCTACGAGCAGTACTTC.

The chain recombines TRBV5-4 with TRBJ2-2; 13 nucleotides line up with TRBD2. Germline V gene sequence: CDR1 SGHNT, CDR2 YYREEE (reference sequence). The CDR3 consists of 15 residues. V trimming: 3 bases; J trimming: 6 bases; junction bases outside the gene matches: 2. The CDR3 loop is CASSSGLAGSGELFF. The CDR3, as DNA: TGTGCCAGCAGCTCGGGACTAGCGGGATCCGGGGAGCTGTTTTTT.

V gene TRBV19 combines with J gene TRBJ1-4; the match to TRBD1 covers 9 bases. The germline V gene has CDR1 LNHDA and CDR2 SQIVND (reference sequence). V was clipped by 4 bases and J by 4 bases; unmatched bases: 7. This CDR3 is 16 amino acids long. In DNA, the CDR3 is TGTGCCAGTAGTAATAATCCGGGACAGGGTAATGAAAAACTGTTTTTT. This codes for CASSNNPGQGNEKLFF.

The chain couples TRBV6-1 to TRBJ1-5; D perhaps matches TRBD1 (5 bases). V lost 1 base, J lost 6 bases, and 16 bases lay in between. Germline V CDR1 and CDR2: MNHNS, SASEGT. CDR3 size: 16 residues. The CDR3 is CASSEDYGGVGQPQHF. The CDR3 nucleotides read TGTGCCAGCAGTGAAGACTACGGGGGAGTGGGTCAGCCCCAGCATTTT.

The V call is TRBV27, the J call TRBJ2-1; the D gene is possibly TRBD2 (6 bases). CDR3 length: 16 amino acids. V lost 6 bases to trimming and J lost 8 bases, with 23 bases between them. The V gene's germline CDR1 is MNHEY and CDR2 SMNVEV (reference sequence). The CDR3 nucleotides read TGTGCCAGCAGACTTCAAGGGACTGGAGGGTTCGATGAGCAGTTCTTC. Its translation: CASRLQGTGGFDEQFF.

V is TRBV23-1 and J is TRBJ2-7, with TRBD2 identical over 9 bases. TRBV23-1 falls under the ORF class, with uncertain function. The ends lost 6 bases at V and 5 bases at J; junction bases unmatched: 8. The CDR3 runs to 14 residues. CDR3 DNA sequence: TGCGCCAGCAGCCATAGCGGGAGCGAGCACGAGCAGTACTTC. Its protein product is CASSHSGSEHEQYF.

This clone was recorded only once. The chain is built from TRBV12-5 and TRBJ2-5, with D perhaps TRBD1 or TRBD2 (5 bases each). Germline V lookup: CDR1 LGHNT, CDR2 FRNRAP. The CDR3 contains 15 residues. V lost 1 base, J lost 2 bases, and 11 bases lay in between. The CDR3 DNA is TGTGCTAGTGGTTTGGGGGGCGGGCGGCAAGAGACCCAGTACTTC. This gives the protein CASGLGGGRQETQYF.

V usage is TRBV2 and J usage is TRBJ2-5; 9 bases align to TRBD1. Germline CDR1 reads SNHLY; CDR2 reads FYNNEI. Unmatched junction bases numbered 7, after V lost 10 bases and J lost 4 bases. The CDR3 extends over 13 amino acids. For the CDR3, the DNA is TGTGCCAAACAGGGGGCGTGGGCAGAGACCCAGTACTTC. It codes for CAKQGAWAETQYF.

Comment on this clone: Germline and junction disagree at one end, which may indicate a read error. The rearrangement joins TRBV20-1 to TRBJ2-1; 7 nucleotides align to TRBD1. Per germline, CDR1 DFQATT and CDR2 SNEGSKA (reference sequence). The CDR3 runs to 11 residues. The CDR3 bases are TGCAGTGCCCAGACACCGGGACAGAGGGTCTTC. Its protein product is CSAQTPGQRVF.

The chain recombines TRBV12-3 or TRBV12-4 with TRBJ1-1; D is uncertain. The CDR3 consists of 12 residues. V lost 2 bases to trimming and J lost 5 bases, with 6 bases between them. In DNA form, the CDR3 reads TGTGCCAGCAGTTTAATGGGGACTGAAGCTTTCTTT. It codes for CASSLMGTEAFF.

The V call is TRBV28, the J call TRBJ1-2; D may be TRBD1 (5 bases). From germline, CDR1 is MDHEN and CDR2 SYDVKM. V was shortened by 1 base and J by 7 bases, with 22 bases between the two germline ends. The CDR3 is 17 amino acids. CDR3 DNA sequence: TGTGCCAGCAGTTTATTAGGCCTTGGCAGGGCCCCCGGTGGCTACACCTTC. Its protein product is CASSLLGLGRAPGGYTF.

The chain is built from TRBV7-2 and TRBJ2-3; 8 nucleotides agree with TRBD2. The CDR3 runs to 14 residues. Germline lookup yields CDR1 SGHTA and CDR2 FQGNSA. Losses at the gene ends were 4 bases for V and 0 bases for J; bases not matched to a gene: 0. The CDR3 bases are TGTGCCAGCAGCTGGACTAGCAGCACAGATACGCAGTATTTT. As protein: CASSWTSSTDTQYF.

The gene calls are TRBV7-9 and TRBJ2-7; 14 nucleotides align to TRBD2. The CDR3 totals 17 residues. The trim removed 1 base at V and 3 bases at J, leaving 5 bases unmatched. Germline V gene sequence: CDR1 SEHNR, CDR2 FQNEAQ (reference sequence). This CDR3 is CASSLVGLAGVVYEQYF. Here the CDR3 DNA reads TGTGCCAGCAGCTTAGTGGGACTAGCGGGAGTGGTCTACGAGCAGTACTTC. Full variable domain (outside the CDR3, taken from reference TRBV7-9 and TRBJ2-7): DTGVSQNPRHKITKRGQNVTFRCDPISEHNRLYWYRQTLGQGPEFLTYFQNEAQLEKSRLLSDRFSAERPKGSFSTLEIQRTEQGDSAMYLCASSLVGLAGVVYEQYFGPGTRLTVT.

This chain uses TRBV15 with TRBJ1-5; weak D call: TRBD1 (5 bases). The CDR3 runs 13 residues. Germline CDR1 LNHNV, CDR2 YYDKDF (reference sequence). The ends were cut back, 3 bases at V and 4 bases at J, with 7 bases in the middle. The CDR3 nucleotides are TGTGCCACCAGCAGTCAGGGAAATCAGCCCCAGCATTTT. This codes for CATSSQGNQPQHF.

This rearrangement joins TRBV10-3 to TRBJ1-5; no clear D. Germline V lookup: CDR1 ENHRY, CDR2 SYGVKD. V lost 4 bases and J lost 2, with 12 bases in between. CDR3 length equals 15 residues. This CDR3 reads CAISVGLEGNQPQHF. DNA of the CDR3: TGTGCCATCAGTGTGGGTCTCGAGGGCAATCAGCCCCAGCATTTT.

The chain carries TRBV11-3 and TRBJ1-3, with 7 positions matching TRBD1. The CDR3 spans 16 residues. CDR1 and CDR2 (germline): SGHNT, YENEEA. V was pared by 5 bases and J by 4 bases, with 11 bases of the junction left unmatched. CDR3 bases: TGTGCCAGCAGCCCCGGAGACAGGGTGGAGGGAAACACCATATATTTT. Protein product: CASSPGDRVEGNTIYF.

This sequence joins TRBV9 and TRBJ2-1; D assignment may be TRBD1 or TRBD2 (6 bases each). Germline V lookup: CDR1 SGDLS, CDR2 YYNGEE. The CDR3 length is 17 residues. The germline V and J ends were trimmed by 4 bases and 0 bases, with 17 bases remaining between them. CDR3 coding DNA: TGTGCCAGCAGCCCAACACGGGGGCTCGGCTCCTACAATGAGCAGTTCTTC. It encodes CASSPTRGLGSYNEQFF.

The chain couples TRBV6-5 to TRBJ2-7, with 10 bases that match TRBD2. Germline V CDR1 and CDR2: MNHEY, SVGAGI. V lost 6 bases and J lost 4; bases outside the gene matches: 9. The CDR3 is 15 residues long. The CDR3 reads CASSDPGSGGYEQYF. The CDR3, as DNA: TGTGCCAGCAGCGACCCCGGTAGCGGGGGGTACGAGCAGTACTTC.